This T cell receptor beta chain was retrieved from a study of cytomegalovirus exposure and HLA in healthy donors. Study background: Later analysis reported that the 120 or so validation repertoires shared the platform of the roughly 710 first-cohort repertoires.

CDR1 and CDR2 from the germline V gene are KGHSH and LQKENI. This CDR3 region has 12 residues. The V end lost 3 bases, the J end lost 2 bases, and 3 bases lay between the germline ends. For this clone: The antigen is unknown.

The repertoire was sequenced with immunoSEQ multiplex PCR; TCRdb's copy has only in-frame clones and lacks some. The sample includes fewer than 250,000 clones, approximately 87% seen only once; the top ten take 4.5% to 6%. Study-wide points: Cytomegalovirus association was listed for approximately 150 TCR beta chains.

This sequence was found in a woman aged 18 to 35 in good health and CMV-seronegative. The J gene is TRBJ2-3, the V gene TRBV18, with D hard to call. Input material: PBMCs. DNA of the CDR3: TGTGCCAGCTCACCCGACACAGATACGCAGTATTTT. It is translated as CASSPDTDTQYF.